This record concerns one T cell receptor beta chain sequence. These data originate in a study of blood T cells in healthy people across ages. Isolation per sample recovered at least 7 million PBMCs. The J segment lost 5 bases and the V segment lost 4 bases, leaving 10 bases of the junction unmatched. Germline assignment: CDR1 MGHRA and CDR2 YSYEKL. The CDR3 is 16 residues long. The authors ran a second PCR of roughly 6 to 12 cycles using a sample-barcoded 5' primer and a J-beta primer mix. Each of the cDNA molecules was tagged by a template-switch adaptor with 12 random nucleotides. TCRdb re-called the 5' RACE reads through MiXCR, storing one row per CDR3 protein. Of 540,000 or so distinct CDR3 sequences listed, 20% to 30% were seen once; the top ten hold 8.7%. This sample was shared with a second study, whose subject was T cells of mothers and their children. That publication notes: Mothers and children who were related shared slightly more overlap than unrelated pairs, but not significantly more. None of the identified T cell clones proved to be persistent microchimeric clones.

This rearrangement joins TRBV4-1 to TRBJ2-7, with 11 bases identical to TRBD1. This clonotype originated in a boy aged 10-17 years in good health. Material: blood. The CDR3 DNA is TGCGCCAGCAGCCTGGACCCGGGACAGGGGGTCCACGAGCAGTACTTC. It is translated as CASSLDPGQGVHEQYF.